This record covers a single TCR beta chain. The junction shows a germline mismatch at one end, possibly a read error. The second PCR ran about 6 to 12 cycles with a sample-barcoded 5' primer and J-beta primers. All samples yielded 2.5 million or more CDR3-containing paired-end reads. TCRdb re-derived calls from the 5' RACE reads in MiXCR, one entry per CDR3 protein. The sample shows around 900,000 distinct CDR3 sequences, just over 50% of them seen only once. The germline V gene encodes CDR1 SEHNR and CDR2 FQNEAQ (reference sequence). The CDR3 contains 15 residues. These data belong to a study of blood T cells in healthy people across ages.

The sequencing input was blood. The clonotype originates from a woman aged 60-75 years in good health. The genes are TRBV7-9 and TRBJ2-3; weak D call: TRBD2 (6 bases). The DNA for the CDR3 is TGTGCCGGCAGCTTAGGGGACTTCCGCACAGATACGCAGTATTTT. It is translated as CAGSLGDFRTDTQYF.